These 29 T cell receptor beta chains were all obtained from the same sample, sequenced in a study of blood T cell repertoires in COVID-19. Clones were sequenced by immunoSEQ multiplex PCR, and TCRdb holds only the in-frame ones, with some missing. Found here are more than 90,000 clones, 87% of them singletons; the top ten hold 11%. Sequencing was performed on peripheral blood. The receptors here all came from a woman aged 25-40 years with acute or convalescent COVID-19.

This clone was detected once. CDR3 DNA sequence: TGTGCCAGCAGCGCAGAGGGACTAGCCCCCGGGGAGCTGTTTTTT. Translated, it gives CASSAEGLAPGELFF. V is TRBV9 and J is TRBJ2-2; 9 positions match TRBD2. V shed 3 bases, J shed 6 bases, and the junction held 6 bases outside the gene matches. The CDR3 extends over 15 amino acids. Germline V gene data show CDR1 as SGDLS and CDR2 as YYNGEE.

The V gene is TRBV5-1, the J gene TRBJ2-1; 8 bases are a match to TRBD2. Trimming at V came to 4 bases and at J to 10 bases, leaving 13 bases not matched to a gene. Germline V CDR1 and CDR2: SGHRS, YFSETQ. CDR3 length: 15 residues. The CDR3 nucleotides are TGCGCCAGCAGCCCTGCAAATGAGTTAGCGGGGGAGCAGTTCTTC. Protein: CASSPANELAGEQFF.

The chain couples TRBV1 to TRBJ1-5; the table's D call, TRBD1, has no DNA check behind it. TRBV1 is noted as a pseudogene. This CDR3 region has 18 residues. The CDR3 DNA follows: TGCACCAGCAACGGGGACAACCAGCAGGGGTTTTTTGATCAGCCCCAGCATTTT. This codes for CTSNGDNQQGFFDQPQHF.

The gene calls are TRBV2 and TRBJ2-1; 13 bases are shared with TRBD2. CDR3 size: 13 residues. Trimming at V came to 5 bases and at J to 13 bases, leaving 5 bases not matched to a gene. The germline V gene has CDR1 SNHLY and CDR2 FYNNEI. The CDR3 loop reads CASSPGLAGAQFF. In DNA form, the CDR3 reads TGTGCCAGCAGTCCTGGACTAGCGGGGGCTCAGTTCTTC.

The rearrangement links TRBV9 to TRBJ2-1, with 9 bases fitting TRBD2. The germline CDR1 and CDR2 sequences are SGDLS and YYNGEE. V was clipped by 0 bases and J by 4 bases; unmatched bases: 5. The CDR3 totals 16 residues. CDR3 in DNA: TGTGCCAGCAGCGTAGAGGCTAGCGGGAAGTACAATGAGCAGTTCTTC. This translates into CASSVEASGKYNEQFF.

In its sample, this clone was seen once. The V gene is TRBV6-5, the J gene TRBJ1-2, with 10 bases that match TRBD1. CDR1 is MNHEY, CDR2 SVGAGI, per germline. The ends lost 7 bases at V and 8 bases at J; junction bases unmatched: 13. This CDR3 is built from 15 residues. The CDR3 spells CASNPRDRGSQGYTF. CDR3 nucleotide sequence: TGTGCCAGCAACCCCCGGGACAGGGGATCGCAGGGCTACACCTTC.

On this clone: This clone may be a read error of a much larger clone one base away. The V call is TRBV7-2, the J call TRBJ1-2; possible D gene TRBD1, 6 bases. Trimming took 2 bases from V and 4 from J, leaving 8 bases between them. Germline-derived CDR1 and CDR2 are SGHTA and FQGNSA. The CDR3 covers 13 residues. The CDR3 sequence is CASSLRGGYGYTF. The CDR3 DNA reads as TGTGCCAGCAGCTTAAGGGGGGGCTATGGCTACACCTTC.

This chain joins TRBV6-5 and TRBJ1-5; 7 nucleotides align to TRBD1. The CDR3 is 15 amino acids. Germline V gene lookup returns CDR1 MNHEY and CDR2 SVGAGI. J was trimmed by 4 bases and V by 6 bases; bases with no gene match: 9. The CDR3 DNA sequence: TGTGCCAGCAGCCTCTCGACAGGGACGAATCAGCCCCAGCATTTT. This encodes CASSLSTGTNQPQHF.

V and J are TRBV27 and TRBJ2-7; 7 bases align to TRBD1. The ends lost 8 bases at V and 2 bases at J; junction bases unmatched: 6. CDR3 length equals 13 residues. Germline V CDR1 and CDR2: MNHEY, SMNVEV (reference sequence). The chain's CDR3 is CASGTQGPYEQYF. The CDR3 coding sequence is TGTGCCAGCGGGACACAGGGGCCCTACGAGCAGTACTTC.

This sequence joins TRBV28 and TRBJ1-6; maybe TRBD1 (6 bases). The CDR3 contains 15 residues. V gave up 7 bases and J gave up 4 bases, with 14 bases separating them. The V gene's germline CDR1 is MDHEN and CDR2 SYDVKM. The CDR3 coding sequence is TGTGCCAGCATCGGACAGTCAGTTTATAATTCACCCCTCCACTTT. This codes for CASIGQSVYNSPLHF.

The chain has TRBV27 and TRBJ2-3; TRBD2 matches 10 bases. The CDR3 loop spans 16 amino acids. Germline assignment: CDR1 MNHEY and CDR2 SMNVEV (reference sequence). The V gene end was trimmed by 4 bases and the J gene end by 8 bases; junction bases not matched to a gene: 12. Written as DNA, the CDR3 is TGTGCCAGCAGTTCCACCGATGAAGCGGGGGGGAGTACGCAGTATTTT. Its protein is CASSSTDEAGGSTQYF.

The chain has TRBV19 and TRBJ2-1; 9 bases are shared with TRBD2. The germline V gene encodes CDR1 LNHDA and CDR2 SQIVND (reference sequence). After removal of 4 bases from V and 12 bases from J, the junction contained 13 bases not matched to a gene. The CDR3 length is 15 residues. CDR3 nucleotides: TGTGCCAGTAGTACGGGCGGGGGGGCCGGTACTGGGCAGTTCTTC. Amino acid sequence: CASSTGGGAGTGQFF.

This clone was detected only once. This chain links TRBV2 with TRBJ1-5; TRBD1 might be the D (6 bases). V was pared by 7 bases and J by 6 bases, with 13 bases between. Looked up from germline, CDR1 is SNHLY and CDR2 is FYNNEI. CDR3 length equals 13 residues. The CDR3 sequence is CASTQGKGQPQHF. CDR3 DNA sequence: TGTGCCAGCACCCAGGGGAAGGGTCAGCCCCAGCATTTT.

This chain links TRBV5-1 with TRBJ2-1; TRBD2 is a possible D gene (8 bases). The CDR3 is 15 residues long. Trimming left V 3 bases short and J 6 bases short, with 16 bases between. Germline assignment: CDR1 SGHRS and CDR2 YFSETQ. CDR3 sequence: CASSSSGGTVNEQFF. CDR3 sequence (DNA): TGCGCCAGCAGCTCGTCGGGGGGGACAGTCAATGAGCAGTTCTTC.

This chain links TRBV7-2 with TRBJ1-2; D is undetermined. CDR1 and CDR2 from the germline V gene are SGHTA and FQGNSA. The ends were cut back, 5 bases at V and 8 bases at J, with 15 bases in the middle. The CDR3 is made up of 13 amino acids. The CDR3 DNA sequence: TGTGCCAGCAGCAGAGACAAGTTAAAGGGCTACACCTTC. It encodes CASSRDKLKGYTF.

Concerning this clone: Germline is not matched at one junction end, which may reflect a read error. This sequence joins TRBV28 and TRBJ2-7, with 8 bases matching TRBD2. From germline, CDR1 is MDHEN and CDR2 SYDVKM. CDR3 length: 15 amino acids. In DNA, the CDR3 is TGTGCCAGCAGGGCCCATAATAGCGGGGAACAGACCAGTCGCTTC. Translated: CASRAHNSGEQTSRF.

This chain links TRBV7-9 with TRBJ1-3; D is ambiguous. The germline V gene encodes CDR1 SEHNR and CDR2 FQNEAQ (reference sequence). CDR3 length: 12 amino acids. The V end was cut by 10 bases, the J end by 7 bases, with 14 bases between. The CDR3 nucleotides are TGTGCCACCGAGCCGTTCCGGAACACCATATATTTT. This gives the protein CATEPFRNTIYF. Using reference TRBV7-9 and TRBJ1-3 for the parts outside the CDR3, the full variable domain is DTGVSQNPRHKITKRGQNVTFRCDPISEHNRLYWYRQTLGQGPEFLTYFQNEAQLEKSRLLSDRFSAERPKGSFSTLEIQRTEQGDSAMYLCATEPFRNTIYFGEGSWLTVV.

The chain joins TRBV3-1 (or the pseudogene TRBV3-2) to TRBJ1-6, with no clear D. Germline values: CDR1 LGHDT, CDR2 YNNKEL (reference sequence). This CDR3 spans 13 amino acids. Between the trimmed V and J ends, which lost 2 bases and 10 bases, there was a span of 9 bases. CDR3 sequence: CASSQSGNSPLHF. CDR3 nucleotide sequence: TGTGCCAGCAGCCAAAGCGGGAACTCACCCCTCCACTTT.

The chain has TRBV2 and TRBJ2-1; perhaps TRBD2 as D (7 bases). Germline V gene lookup returns CDR1 SNHLY and CDR2 FYNNEI. The CDR3 is 19 amino acids. The V and J ends lost 5 bases and 9 bases respectively, with 32 bases between them. CDR3 in amino acids: CASSRTPPFGGGRVGEQFF. The CDR3 nucleotides are TGTGCCAGCAGTCGGACACCGCCGTTTGGGGGGGGGCGTGTTGGTGAGCAGTTCTTC.

This rearrangement joins TRBV2 to TRBJ2-1, with 7 bases that match TRBD1. Germline V gene lookup returns CDR1 SNHLY and CDR2 FYNNEI. The CDR3 length is 15 residues. The V gene end was trimmed by 2 bases and the J gene end by 5 bases; junction bases not matched to a gene: 6. DNA of the CDR3: TGTGCCAGCAGTGAATATTATGGGACAGACAATGAGCAGTTCTTC. This translates into CASSEYYGTDNEQFF.

The chain employs TRBV7-2 and TRBJ1-1, with unresolved D. With 2 bases removed from V and 5 bases from J, the gap between germline ends came to 9 bases. The CDR3 covers 13 residues. Per the germline V gene, CDR1 is SGHTA and CDR2 is FQGNSA. CDR3 in DNA: TGTGCCAGCAGCTTAAAGAGGGAAACTGAAGCTTTCTTT. Protein product: CASSLKRETEAFF.

The chain recombines TRBV29-1 with TRBJ2-7, with D possibly matching TRBD2 (6 bases). With 8 bases removed from V and 0 bases from J, the gap between germline ends came to 11 bases. Germline V gene sequence: CDR1 SQVTM, CDR2 ANQGSEA. The CDR3 loop spans 12 amino acids. The CDR3 sequence: CSPPGVSYEQYF. CDR3 DNA: TGCAGCCCCCCGGGGGTCTCCTACGAGCAGTACTTC.

The chain couples TRBV7-2 to TRBJ1-5; TRBD1 might be the D (5 bases). This CDR3 spans 15 amino acids. Germline V gene data show CDR1 as SGHTA and CDR2 as FQGNSA. The V gene lost 2 bases and the J gene lost 3 bases, with 11 bases spanning the gap. The CDR3 DNA reads TGTGCCAGCAGCTTACTTCCGGGACTCAATCAGCCCCAGCATTTT. Its translation is CASSLLPGLNQPQHF.

This clone was observed a few times. This chain joins TRBV6-1 and TRBJ1-1; D perhaps matches TRBD1 (6 bases). V lost 2 bases, J lost 10 bases, and 14 bases lay in between. From germline, CDR1 is MNHNS and CDR2 SASEGT. This CDR3 contains 13 residues. The CDR3 reads CASSESGQRAAFF. CDR3 coding DNA: TGTGCCAGCAGTGAATCGGGACAAAGGGCAGCTTTCTTT.

The chain couples TRBV2 to TRBJ2-2, with D perhaps TRBD1 (6 bases). This CDR3 has 15 residues. With 2 bases removed from V and 7 bases from J, the gap between germline ends came to 14 bases. The germline V gene encodes CDR1 SNHLY and CDR2 FYNNEI. CDR3 nucleotides: TGTGCCAGCAGTGAAAATGGGGGCCGGGACGGGGAGCTGTTTTTT. Its protein is CASSENGGRDGELFF.

The V call is TRBV30, the J call TRBJ1-1; 8 bases fit TRBD1. V shed 2 bases, J shed 3 bases, and the junction held 8 bases outside the gene matches. This CDR3 spans 15 amino acids. Looked up from germline, CDR1 is GTSNPN and CDR2 is SVGIG (reference sequence). The CDR3 nucleotides read TGTGCCTGGAGTCCACCGGGACAGGTGTACACTGAAGCTTTCTTT. This sequence encodes CAWSPPGQVYTEAFF.

The rearrangement uses TRBV24-1 and TRBJ1-4; possibly TRBD1 for D (5 bases). The CDR3 covers 14 residues. CDR1 is KGHDR and CDR2 is SFDVKD in the germline V gene. V shed 4 bases and J shed 5 bases, with 10 bases lying between them. The CDR3 region has the DNA TGTGCCACCAGTGACCCGGCAGGGAATGAAAAACTGTTTTTT. As protein: CATSDPAGNEKLFF.

Turning to this clone: Compared with germline, one end of the junction differs, possibly owing to a read error. The chain links TRBV5-6 to TRBJ2-5; TRBD2 is a possible D gene (5 bases). CDR1 SGHDT and CDR2 YYEEEE come from the germline V gene. The CDR3 contains 15 residues. DNA for the CDR3: TGTGCCAGCACCTTGGGGTTCGGACTTCAAGAGACCCAGTACTTC. It specifies CASTLGFGLQETQYF.

The V gene is TRBV10-3, the J gene TRBJ1-1, with a tentative D call TRBD1 (6 bases). The CDR3 totals 13 residues. Germline V gene sequence: CDR1 ENHRY, CDR2 SYGVKD. Between the trimmed V and J ends, which lost 4 bases and 2 bases, there was a span of 8 bases. DNA for the CDR3: TGTGCCATCAGTGGGGGACACAACACTGAAGCTTTCTTT. The encoded protein is CAISGGHNTEAFF.